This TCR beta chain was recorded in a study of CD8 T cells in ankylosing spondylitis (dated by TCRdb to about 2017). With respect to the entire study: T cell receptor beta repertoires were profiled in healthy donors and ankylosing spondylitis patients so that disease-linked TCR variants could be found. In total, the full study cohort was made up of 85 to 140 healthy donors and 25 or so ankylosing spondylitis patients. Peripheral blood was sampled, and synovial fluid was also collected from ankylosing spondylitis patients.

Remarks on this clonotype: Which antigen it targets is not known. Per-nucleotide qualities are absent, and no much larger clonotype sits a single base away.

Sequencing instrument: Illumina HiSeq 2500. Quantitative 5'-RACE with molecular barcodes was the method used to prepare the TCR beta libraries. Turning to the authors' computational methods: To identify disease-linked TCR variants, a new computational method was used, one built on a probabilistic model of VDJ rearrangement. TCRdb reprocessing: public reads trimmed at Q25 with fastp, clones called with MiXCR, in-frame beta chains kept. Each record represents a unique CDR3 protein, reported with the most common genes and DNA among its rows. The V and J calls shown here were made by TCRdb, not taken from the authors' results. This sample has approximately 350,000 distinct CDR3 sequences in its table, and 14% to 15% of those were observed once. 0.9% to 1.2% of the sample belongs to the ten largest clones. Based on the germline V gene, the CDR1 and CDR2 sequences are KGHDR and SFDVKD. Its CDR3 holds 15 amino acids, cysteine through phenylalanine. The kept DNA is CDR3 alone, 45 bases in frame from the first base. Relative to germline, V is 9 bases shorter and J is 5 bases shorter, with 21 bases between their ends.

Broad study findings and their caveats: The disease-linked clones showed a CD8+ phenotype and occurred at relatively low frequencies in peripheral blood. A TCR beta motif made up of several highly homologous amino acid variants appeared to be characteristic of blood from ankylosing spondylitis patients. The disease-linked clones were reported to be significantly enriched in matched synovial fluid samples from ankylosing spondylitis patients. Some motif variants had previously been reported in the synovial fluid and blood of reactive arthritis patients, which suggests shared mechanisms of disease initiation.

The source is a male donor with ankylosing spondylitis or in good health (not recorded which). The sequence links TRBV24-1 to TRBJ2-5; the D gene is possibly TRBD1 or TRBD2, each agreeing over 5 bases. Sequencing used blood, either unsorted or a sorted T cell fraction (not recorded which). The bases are TGTGCCACCTCGTCCCGGGACGGCCAACGCGAGACCCAGTACTTC. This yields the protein CATSSRDGQRETQYF.